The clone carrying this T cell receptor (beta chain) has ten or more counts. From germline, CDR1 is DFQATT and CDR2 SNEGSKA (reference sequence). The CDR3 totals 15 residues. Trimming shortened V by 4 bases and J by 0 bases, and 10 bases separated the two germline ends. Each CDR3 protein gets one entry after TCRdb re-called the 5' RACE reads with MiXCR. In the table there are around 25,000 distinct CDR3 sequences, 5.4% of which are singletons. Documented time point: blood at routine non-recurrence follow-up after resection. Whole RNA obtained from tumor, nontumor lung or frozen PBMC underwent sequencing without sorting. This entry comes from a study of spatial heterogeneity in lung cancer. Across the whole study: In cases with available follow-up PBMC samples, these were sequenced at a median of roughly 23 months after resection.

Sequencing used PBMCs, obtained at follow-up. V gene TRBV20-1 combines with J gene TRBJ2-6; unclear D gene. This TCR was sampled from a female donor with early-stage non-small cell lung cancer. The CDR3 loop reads CSATLGSSGANVLTF. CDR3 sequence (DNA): TGCAGTGCTACGTTAGGGTCCTCTGGGGCCAACGTCCTGACTTTC.